This T cell receptor (beta chain) was observed in a study of control samples from healthy donors and cancer patients. This CDR3 is 15 amino acids long. Germline V CDR1 and CDR2: ENHRY, SYGVKD. Trimming at V came to 2 bases and at J to 4 bases, leaving 3 bases not matched to a gene. Sequenced by immunoSEQ multiplex PCR; TCRdb stores in-frame clones only, minus some. This table has about 130,000 clones, around 90% appearing once. Sequencing was done on a sample of blood. The genes are TRBV10-3 and TRBJ2-2, with TRBD1 identical over 8 bases. This receptor was obtained from a man in his forties in good health. The chain's CDR3 is CAISEKTGATGELFF. CDR3 coding DNA: TGTGCCATCAGTGAGAAGACAGGGGCCACCGGGGAGCTGTTTTTT.